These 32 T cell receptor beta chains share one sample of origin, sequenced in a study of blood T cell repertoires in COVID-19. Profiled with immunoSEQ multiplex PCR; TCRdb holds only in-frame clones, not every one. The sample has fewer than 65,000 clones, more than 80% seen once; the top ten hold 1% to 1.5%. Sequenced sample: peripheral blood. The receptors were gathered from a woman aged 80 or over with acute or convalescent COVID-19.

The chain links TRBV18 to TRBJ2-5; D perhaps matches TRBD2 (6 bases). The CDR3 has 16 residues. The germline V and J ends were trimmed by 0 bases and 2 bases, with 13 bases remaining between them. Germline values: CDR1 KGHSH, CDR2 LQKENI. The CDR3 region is CASSPPGLAYQETQYF. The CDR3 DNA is TGTGCCAGCTCACCACCGGGACTGGCTTATCAAGAGACCCAGTACTTC.

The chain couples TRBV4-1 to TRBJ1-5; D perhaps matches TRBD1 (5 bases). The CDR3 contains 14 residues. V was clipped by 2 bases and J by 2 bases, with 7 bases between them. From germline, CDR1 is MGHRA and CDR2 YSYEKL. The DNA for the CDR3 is TGCGCCAGCAGCCAACAGGGCGGCAATCAGCCCCAGCATTTT. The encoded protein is CASSQQGGNQPQHF.

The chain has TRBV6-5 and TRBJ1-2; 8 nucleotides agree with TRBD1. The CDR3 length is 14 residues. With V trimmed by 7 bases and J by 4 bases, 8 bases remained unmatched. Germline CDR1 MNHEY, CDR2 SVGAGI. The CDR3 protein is CASILQGAGYGYTF. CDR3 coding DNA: TGTGCCAGCATTCTGCAGGGGGCAGGCTATGGCTACACCTTC.

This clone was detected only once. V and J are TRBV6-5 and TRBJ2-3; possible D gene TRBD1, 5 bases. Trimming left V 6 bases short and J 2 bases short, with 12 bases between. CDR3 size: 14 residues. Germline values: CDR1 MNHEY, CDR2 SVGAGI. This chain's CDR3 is CASRQDGSTDTQYF. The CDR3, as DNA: TGTGCCAGCAGACAGGACGGCTCCACAGATACGCAGTATTTT.

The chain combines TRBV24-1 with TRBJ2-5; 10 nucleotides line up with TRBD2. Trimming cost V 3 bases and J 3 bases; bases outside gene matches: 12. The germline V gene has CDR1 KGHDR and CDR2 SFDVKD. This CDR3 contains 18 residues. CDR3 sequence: CATSDPAGGLAGEETQYF. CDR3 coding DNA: TGTGCCACCAGTGATCCCGCTGGAGGGCTAGCGGGAGAAGAGACCCAGTACTTC.

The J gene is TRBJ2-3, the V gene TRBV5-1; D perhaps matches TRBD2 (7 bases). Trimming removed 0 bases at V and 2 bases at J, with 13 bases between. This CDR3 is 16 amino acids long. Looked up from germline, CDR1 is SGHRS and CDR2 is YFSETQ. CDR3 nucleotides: TGCGCCAGCAGCTTGGGGGCGGGGGCCATCACAGATACGCAGTATTTT. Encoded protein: CASSLGAGAITDTQYF.

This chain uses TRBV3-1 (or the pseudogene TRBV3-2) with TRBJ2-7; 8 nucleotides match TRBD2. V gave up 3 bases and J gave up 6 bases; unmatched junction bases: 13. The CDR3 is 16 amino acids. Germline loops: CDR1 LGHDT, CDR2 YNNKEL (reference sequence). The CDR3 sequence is CASSQGKPGLGGEQYF. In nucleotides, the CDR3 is TGTGCCAGCAGCCAGGGAAAACCGGGACTAGGTGGCGAGCAGTACTTC.

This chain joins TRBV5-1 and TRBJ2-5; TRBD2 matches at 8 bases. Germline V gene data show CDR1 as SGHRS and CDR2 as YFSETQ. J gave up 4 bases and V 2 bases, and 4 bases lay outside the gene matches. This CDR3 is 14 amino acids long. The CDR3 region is CASSFEGLGETQYF. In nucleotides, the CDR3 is TGCGCCAGCAGCTTCGAGGGACTAGGAGAGACCCAGTACTTC.

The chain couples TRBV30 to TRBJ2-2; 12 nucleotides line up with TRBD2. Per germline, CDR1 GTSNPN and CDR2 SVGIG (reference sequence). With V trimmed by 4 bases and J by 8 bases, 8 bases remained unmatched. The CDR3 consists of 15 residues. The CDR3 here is CAWTASGGASGELFF. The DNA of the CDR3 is TGTGCCTGGACCGCTAGCGGGGGGGCGTCTGGGGAGCTGTTTTTT. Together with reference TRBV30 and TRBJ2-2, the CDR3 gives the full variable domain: SQTIHQWPATLVQPVGSPLSLECTVEGTSNPNLYWYRQAAGRGLQLLFYSVGIGQISSEVPQNLSASRPQDRQFILSSKKLLLSDSGFYLCAWTASGGASGELFFGEGSRLTVL.

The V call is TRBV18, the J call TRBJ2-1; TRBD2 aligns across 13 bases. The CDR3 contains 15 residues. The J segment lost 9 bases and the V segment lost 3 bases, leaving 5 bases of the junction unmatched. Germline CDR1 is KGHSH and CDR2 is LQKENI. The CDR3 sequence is CASSPGLAGSGEQFF. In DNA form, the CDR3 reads TGTGCCAGCTCACCGGGACTAGCGGGGTCGGGTGAGCAGTTCTTC.

CDR3 sequence reads: CASSPGQGVSDTQYF. CDR3 DNA: TGTGCCAGCAGTCCGGGACAGGGAGTCTCAGATACGCAGTATTTT. The chain couples TRBV7-3 to TRBJ2-3; 9 bases match TRBD1. Trimming cost V 6 bases and J 4 bases; bases outside gene matches: 8. CDR1 is SGHTA and CDR2 is FQGTGA in the germline V gene. CDR3 length: 15 amino acids.

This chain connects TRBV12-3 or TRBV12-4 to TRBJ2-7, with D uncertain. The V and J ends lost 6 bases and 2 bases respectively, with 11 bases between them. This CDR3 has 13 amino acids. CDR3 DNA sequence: TGTGCCAGCAGACTCGACGGAGCCTACGAGCAGTACTTC. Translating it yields CASRLDGAYEQYF.

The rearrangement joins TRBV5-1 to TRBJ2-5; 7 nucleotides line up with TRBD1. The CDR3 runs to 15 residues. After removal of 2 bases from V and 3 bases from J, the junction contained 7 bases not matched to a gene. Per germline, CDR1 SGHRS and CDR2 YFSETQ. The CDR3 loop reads CASSFTGTVEETQYF. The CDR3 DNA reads TGCGCCAGCAGCTTTACCGGGACAGTGGAAGAGACCCAGTACTTC.

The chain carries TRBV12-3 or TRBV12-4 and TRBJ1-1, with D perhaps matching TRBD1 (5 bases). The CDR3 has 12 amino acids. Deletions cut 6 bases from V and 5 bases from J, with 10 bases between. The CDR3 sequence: CASRGGWTEAFF. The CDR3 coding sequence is TGTGCCAGCAGGGGGGGGTGGACTGAAGCTTTCTTT.

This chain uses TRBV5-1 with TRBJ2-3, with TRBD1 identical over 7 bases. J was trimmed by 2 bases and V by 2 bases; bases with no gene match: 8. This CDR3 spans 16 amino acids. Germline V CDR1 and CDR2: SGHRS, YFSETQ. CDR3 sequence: CASSFAPGTDTDTQYF. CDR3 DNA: TGCGCCAGCAGCTTTGCCCCGGGGACAGACACAGATACGCAGTATTTT.

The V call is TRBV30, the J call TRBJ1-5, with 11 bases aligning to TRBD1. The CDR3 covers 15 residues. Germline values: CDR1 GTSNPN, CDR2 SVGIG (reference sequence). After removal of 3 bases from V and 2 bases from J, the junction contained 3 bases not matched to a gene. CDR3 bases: TGTGCCTGGAGGGACAGGGGGCCGGGCAATCAGCCCCAGCATTTT. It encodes CAWRDRGPGNQPQHF.

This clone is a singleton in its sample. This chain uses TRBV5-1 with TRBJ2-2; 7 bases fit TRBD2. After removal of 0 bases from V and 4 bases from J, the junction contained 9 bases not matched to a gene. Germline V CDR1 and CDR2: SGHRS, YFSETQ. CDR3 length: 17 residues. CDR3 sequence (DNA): TGCGCCAGCAGCTTGGGTCCGGCGGGAGAGGGCACCGGGGAGCTGTTTTTT. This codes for CASSLGPAGEGTGELFF.

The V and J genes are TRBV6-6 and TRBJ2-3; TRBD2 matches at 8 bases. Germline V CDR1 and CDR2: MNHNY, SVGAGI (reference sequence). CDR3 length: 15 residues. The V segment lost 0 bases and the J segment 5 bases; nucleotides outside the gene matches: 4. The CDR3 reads CASSYSGLAGDTQYF. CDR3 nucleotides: TGTGCCAGCAGTTACTCCGGACTAGCTGGAGATACGCAGTATTTT.

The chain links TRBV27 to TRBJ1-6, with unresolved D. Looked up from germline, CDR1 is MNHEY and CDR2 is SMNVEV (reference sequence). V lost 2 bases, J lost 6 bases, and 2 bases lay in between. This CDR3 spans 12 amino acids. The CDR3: CASSLRNSPLHF. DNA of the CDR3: TGTGCCAGCAGTTTACGTAATTCACCCCTCCACTTT.

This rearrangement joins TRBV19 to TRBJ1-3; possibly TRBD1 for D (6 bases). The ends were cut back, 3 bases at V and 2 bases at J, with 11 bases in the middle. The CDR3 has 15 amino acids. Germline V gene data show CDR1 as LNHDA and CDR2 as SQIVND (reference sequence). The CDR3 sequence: CASSMGRTAGNTIYF. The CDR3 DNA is TGTGCCAGTAGTATGGGCCGGACAGCTGGAAACACCATATATTTT. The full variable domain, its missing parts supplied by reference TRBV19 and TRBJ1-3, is DGGITQSPKYLFRKEGQNVTLSCEQNLNHDAMYWYRQDPGQGLRLIYYSQIVNDFQKGDIAEGYSVSREKKESFPLTVTSAQKNPTAFYLCASSMGRTAGNTIYFGEGSWLTVV.

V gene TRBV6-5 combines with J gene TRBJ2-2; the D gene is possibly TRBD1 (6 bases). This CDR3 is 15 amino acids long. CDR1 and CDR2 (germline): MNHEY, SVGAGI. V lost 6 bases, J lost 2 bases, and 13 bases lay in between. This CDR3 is CASRRGQTNTGELFF. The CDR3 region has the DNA TGTGCCAGCAGGCGAGGACAGACTAACACCGGGGAGCTGTTTTTT.

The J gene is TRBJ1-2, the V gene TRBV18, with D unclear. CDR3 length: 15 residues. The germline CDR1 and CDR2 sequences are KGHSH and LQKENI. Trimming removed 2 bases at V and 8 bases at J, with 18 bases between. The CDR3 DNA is TGTGCCAGCTCACCAAATGCCGAGGGAATGAGAGGCTACACCTTC. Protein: CASSPNAEGMRGYTF. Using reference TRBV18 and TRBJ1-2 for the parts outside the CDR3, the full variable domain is NAGVMQNPRHLVRRRGQEARLRCSPMKGHSHVYWYRQLPEEGLKFMVYLQKENIIDESGMPKERFSAEFPKEGPSILRIQQVVRGDSAAYFCASSPNAEGMRGYTFGSGTRLTVV.

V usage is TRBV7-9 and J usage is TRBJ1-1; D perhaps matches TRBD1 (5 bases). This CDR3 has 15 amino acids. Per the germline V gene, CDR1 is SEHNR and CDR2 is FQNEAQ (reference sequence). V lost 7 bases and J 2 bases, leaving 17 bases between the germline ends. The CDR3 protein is CASTRRGGLNTEAFF. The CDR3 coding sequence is TGTGCCAGCACGAGGCGTGGGGGACTTAACACTGAAGCTTTCTTT.

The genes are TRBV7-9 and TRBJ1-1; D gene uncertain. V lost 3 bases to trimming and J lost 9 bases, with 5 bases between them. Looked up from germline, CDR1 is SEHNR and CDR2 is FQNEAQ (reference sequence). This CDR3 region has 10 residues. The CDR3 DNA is TGTGCCAGCAGCTTCCCTCAAGCTTTCTTT. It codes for CASSFPQAFF.

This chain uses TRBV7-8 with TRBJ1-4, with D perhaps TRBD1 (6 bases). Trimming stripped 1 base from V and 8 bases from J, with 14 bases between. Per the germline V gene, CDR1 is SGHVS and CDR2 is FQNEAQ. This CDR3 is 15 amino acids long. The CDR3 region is CASSLDGRGTEKLFF. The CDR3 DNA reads TGTGCCAGCAGCTTAGACGGGAGGGGGACGGAAAAACTGTTTTTT.

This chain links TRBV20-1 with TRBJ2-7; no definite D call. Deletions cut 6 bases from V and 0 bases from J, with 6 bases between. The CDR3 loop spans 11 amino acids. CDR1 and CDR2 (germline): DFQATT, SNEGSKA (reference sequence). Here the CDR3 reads CSASPSYEQYF. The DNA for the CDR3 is TGCAGTGCGAGCCCCTCCTACGAGCAGTACTTC.

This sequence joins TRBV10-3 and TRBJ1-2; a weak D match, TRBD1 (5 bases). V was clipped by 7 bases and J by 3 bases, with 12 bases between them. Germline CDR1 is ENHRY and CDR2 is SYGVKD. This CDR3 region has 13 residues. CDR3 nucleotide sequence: TGTGCCATCATGGGGGGGGTTGACTATGGCTACACCTTC. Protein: CAIMGGVDYGYTF.

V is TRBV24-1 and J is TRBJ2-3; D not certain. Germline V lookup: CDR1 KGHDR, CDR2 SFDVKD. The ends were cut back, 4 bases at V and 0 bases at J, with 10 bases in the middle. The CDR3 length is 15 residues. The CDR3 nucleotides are TGTGCCACCAGTGAATTCTCTTCTAGCACAGATACGCAGTATTTT. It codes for CATSEFSSSTDTQYF.

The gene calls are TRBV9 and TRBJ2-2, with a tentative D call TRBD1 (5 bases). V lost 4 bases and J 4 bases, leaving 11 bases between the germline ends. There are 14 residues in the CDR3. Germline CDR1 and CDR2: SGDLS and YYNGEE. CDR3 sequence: CASSSRQSTGELFF. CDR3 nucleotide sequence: TGTGCCAGCAGCAGCCGACAGAGCACCGGGGAGCTGTTTTTT.

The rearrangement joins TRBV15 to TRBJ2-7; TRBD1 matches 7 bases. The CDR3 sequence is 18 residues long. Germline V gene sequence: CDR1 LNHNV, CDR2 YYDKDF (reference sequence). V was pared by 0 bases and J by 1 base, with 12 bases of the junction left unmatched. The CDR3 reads CATSRDDGTAIGSYEQYF. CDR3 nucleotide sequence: TGTGCCACCAGCAGAGATGATGGGACAGCCATTGGGTCCTACGAGCAGTACTTC.

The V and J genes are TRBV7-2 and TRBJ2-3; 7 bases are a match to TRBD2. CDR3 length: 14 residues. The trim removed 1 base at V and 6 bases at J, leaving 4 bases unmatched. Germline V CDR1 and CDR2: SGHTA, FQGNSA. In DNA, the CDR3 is TGTGCCAGCAGCTTAGGCGCGGGAGCGGATACGCAGTATTTT. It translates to CASSLGAGADTQYF.

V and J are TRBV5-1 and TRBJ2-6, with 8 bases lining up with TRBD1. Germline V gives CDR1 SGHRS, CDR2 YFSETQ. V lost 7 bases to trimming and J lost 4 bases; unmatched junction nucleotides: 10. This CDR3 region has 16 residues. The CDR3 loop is CASGTGGIEGANVLTF. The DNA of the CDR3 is TGCGCCAGCGGGACAGGAGGGATCGAAGGGGCCAACGTCCTGACTTTC.